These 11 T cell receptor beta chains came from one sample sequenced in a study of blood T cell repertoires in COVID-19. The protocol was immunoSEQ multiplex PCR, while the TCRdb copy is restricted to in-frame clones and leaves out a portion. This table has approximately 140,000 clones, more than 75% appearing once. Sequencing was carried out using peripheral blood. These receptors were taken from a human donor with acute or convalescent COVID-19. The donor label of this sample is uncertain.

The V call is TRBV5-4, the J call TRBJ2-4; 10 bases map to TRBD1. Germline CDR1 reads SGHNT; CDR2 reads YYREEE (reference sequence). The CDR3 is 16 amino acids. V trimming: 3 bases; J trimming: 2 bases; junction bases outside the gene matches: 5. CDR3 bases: TGTGCCAGCAGCTCGGACAGGGGGTCCTCCAAAAACATTCAGTACTTC. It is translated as CASSSDRGSSKNIQYF.

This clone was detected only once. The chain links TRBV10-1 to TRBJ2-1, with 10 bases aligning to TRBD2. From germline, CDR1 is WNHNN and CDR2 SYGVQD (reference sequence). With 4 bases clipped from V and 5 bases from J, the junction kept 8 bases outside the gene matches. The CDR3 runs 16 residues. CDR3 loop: CASSGGTAGGDNEQFF. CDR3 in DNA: TGCGCCAGCAGTGGAGGCACAGCGGGGGGGGACAATGAGCAGTTCTTC.

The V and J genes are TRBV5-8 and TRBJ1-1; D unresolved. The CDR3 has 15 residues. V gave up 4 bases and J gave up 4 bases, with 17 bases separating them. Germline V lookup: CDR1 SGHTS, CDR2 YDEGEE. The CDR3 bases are TGTGCCAGCAGCACCCACGGGGAGGGTCGCACTGAAGCTTTCTTT. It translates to CASSTHGEGRTEAFF.

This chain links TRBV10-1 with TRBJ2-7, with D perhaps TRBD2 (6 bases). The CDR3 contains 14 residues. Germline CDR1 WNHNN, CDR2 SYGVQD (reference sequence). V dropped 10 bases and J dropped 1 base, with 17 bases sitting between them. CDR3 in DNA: TGCGCCACCGGTGCGCTGGGGACTTCCTACGAGCAGTACTTC. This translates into CATGALGTSYEQYF.

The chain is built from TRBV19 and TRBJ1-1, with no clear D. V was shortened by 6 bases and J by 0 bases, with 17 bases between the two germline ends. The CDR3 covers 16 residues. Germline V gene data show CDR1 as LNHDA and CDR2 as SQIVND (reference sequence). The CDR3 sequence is CASRDPTGILNTEAFF. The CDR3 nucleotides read TGTGCCAGTAGGGACCCTACCGGGATCTTGAACACTGAAGCTTTCTTT.

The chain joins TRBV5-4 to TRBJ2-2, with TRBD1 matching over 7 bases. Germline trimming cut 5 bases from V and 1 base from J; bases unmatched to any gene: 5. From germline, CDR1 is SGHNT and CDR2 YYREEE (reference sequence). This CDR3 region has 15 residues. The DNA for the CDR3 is TGTGCCAGCAGTTACCGGACAGGGAACACCGGGGAGCTGTTTTTT. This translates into CASSYRTGNTGELFF. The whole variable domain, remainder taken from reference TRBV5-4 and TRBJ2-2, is ETGVTQSPTHLIKTRGQQVTLRCSSQSGHNTVSWYQQALGQGPQFIFQYYREEENGRGNFPPRFSGLQFPNYSSELNVNALELDDSALYLCASSYRTGNTGELFFGEGSRLTVL.

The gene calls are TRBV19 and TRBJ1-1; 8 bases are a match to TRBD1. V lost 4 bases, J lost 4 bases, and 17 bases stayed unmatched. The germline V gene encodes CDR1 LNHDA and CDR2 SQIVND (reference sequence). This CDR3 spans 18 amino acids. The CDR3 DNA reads TGTGCCAGTAGTAACACAACCGAGGACAGGGATGCGTCCACTGAAGCTTTCTTT. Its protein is CASSNTTEDRDASTEAFF.

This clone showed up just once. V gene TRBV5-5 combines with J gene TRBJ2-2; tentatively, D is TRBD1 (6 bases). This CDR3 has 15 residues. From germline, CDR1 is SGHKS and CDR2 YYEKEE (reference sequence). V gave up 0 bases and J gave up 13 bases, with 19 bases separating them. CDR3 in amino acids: CASSLVRDIGFGLFF. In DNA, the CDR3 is TGTGCCAGCAGCTTGGTCCGGGACATCGGATTCGGGCTGTTTTTT.

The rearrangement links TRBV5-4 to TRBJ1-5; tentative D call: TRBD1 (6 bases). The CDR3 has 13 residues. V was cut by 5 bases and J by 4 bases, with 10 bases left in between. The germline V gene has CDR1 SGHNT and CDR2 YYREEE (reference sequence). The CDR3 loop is CASSRGGNQPQHF. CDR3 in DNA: TGTGCCAGCAGTCGAGGGGGAAATCAGCCCCAGCATTTT.

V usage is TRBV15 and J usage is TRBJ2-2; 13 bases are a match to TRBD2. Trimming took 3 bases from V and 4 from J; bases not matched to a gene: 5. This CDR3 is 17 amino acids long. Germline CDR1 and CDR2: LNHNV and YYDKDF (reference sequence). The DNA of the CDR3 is TGTGCCACCAGCAGGGACACTAGCGGGGGGGCCACCGGGGAGCTGTTTTTT. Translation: CATSRDTSGGATGELFF.

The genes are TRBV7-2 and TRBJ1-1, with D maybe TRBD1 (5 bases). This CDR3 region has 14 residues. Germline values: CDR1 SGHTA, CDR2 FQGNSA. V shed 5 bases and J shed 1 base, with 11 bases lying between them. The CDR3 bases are TGTGCCAGCAGCGTTGAAGGGGCGAACACTGAAGCTTTCTTT. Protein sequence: CASSVEGANTEAFF.